This TCR beta chain was identified in a study of Graves' ophthalmopathy and Graves' hyperthyroidism. For the study at large: Blood was drawn at initial diagnosis, before any treatment.

RNA transcripts provided the template for amplifying TCR beta CDR3 regions. RT-PCR in the first round used HTBI primers; a second-round multiplex PCR followed. TCRdb fed the multiplex PCR reads into MiXCR, producing one record per CDR3 protein. The data show around 670,000 distinct CDR3 sequences, around 40% seen once. Other autoimmune diseases, uncontrolled infections, pregnancy or lactation led to the exclusion of patients. Out of more than 8.5 ml of fresh peripheral blood, PBMCs were obtained. The CDR3 spans 13 residues. V shed 5 bases and J shed 4 bases, with 11 bases lying between them. CDR1 and CDR2 (germline): MNHNY, SVGAGI (reference sequence). Only a few counts were recorded for this clonotype.

Material: peripheral blood. This chain connects TRBV6-6 to TRBJ1-2, with no clear D. The sequence derives from an adult man with Graves' ophthalmopathy. CDR3 sequence reads: CASSAAGIYGYTF. DNA of the CDR3: TGTGCCAGCAGTGCTGCAGGCATCTATGGCTACACCTTC.